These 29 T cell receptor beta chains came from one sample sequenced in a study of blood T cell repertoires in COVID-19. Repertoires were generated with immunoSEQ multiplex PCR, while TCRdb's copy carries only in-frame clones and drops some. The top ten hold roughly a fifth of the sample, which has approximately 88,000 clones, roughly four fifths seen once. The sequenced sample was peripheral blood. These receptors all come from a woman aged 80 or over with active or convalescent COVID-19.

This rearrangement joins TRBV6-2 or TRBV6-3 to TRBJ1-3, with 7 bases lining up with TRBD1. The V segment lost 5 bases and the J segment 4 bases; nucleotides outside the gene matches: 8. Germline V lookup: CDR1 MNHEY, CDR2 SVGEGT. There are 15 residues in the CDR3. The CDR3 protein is CASSLSGTVGNTIYF. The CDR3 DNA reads TGTGCCAGCAGTCTCTCAGGGACAGTCGGAAACACCATATATTTT.

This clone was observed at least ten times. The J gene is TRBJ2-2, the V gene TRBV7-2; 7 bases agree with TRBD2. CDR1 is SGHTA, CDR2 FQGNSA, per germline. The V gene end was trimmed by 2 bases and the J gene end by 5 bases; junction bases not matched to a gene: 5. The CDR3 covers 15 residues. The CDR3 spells CASSLKRGRTGELFF. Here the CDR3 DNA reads TGTGCCAGCAGCTTAAAGCGGGGAAGGACCGGGGAGCTGTTTTTT.

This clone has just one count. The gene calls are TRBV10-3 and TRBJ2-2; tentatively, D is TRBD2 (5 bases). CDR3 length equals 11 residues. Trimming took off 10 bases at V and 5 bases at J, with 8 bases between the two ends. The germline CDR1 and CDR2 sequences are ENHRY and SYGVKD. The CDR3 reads CATSGTGELFF. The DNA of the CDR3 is TGTGCCACATCGGGGACCGGGGAGCTGTTTTTT.

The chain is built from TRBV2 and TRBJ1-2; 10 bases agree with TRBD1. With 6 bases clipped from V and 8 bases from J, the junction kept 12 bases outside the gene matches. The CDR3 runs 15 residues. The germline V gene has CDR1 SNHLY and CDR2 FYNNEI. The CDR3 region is CASRADRGPVEGYTF. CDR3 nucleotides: TGTGCCAGCAGAGCCGACAGGGGGCCCGTGGAAGGCTACACCTTC.

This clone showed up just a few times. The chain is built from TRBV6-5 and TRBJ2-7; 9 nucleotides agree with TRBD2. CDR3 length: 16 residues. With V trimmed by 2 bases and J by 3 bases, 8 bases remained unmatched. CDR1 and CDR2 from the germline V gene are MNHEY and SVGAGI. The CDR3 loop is CASSYGGGALSYEQYF. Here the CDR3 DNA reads TGTGCCAGCAGTTACGGCGGGGGGGCGTTAAGCTACGAGCAGTACTTC.

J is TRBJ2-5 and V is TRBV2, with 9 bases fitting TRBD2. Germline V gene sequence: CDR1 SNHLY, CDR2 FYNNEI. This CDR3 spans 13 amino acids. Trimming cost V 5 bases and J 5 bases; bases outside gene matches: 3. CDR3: CASSLTSGETQYF. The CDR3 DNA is TGTGCCAGCAGTCTGACTAGCGGTGAGACCCAGTACTTC.

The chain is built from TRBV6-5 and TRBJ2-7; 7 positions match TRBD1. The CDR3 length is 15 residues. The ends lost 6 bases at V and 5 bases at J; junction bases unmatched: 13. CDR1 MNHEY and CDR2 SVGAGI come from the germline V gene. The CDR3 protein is CASSRTFTGEHEQYF. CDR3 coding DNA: TGTGCCAGCAGCAGAACCTTCACAGGGGAACACGAGCAGTACTTC.

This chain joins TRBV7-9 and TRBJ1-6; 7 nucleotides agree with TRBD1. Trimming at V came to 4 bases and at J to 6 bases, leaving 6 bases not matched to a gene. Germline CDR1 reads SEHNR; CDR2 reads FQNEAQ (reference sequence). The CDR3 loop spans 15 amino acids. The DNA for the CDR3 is TGTGCCAGCAGCTCAGGGGGGACAGTTAATTCACCCCTCCACTTT. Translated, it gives CASSSGGTVNSPLHF.

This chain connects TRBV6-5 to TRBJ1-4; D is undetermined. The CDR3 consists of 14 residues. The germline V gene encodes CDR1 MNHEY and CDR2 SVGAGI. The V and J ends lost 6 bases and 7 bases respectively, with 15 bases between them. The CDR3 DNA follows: TGTGCCAGCAGACCCGACGGGAGGAGTGAAAAACTGTTTTTT. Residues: CASRPDGRSEKLFF.

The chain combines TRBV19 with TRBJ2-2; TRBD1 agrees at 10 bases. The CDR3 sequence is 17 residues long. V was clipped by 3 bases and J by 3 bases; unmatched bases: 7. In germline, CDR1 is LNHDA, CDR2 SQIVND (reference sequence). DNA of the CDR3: TGTGCCAGTAGTATCGGCGGGACAGGGGCTTACACCGGGGAGCTGTTTTTT. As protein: CASSIGGTGAYTGELFF.

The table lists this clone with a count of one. The CDR3 bases are TGTGCCAGCAGTCCACCATCTCACACAGGGATTGCGGACACCGGGGAGCTGTTTTTT. Its protein product is CASSPPSHTGIADTGELFF. The rearrangement links TRBV6-2 or TRBV6-3 to TRBJ2-2; tentatively, D is TRBD1 (6 bases). CDR3 length: 19 residues. Germline-derived CDR1 and CDR2 are MNHEY and SVGEGT. V dropped 5 bases and J dropped 3 bases, with 25 bases sitting between them.

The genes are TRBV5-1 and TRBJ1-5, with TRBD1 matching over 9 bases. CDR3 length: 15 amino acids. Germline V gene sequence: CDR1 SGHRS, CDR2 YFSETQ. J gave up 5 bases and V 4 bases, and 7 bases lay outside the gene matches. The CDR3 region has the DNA TGCGCCAGCAGCCCGAGGACAGGGGAGGATCAGCCCCAGCATTTT. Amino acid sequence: CASSPRTGEDQPQHF. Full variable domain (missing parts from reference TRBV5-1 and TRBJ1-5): KAGVTQTPRYLIKTRGQQVTLSCSPISGHRSVSWYQQTPGQGLQFLFEYFSETQRNKGNFPGRFSGRQFSNSRSEMNVSTLELGDSALYLCASSPRTGEDQPQHFGDGTRLSIL.

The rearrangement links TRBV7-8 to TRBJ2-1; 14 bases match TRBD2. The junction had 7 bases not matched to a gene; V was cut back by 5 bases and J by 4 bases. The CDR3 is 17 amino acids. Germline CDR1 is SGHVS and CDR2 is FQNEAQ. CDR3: CASSGVGLAGAYNEQFF. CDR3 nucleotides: TGTGCCAGCAGCGGAGTGGGACTAGCGGGGGCTTACAATGAGCAGTTCTTC.

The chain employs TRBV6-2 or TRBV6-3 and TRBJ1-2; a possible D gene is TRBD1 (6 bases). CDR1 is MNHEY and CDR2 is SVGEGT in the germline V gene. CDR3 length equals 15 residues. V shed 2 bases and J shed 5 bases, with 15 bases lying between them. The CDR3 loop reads CASSYLTGGGYGYTF. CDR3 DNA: TGTGCCAGCAGTTACCTGACAGGTGGCGGGTATGGCTACACCTTC.

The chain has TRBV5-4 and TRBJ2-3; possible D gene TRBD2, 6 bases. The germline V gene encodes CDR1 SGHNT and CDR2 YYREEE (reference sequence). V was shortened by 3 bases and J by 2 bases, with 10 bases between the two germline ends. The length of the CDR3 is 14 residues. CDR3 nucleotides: TGTGCCAGCAGCTATGGACTATTCACAGATACGCAGTATTTT. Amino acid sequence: CASSYGLFTDTQYF.

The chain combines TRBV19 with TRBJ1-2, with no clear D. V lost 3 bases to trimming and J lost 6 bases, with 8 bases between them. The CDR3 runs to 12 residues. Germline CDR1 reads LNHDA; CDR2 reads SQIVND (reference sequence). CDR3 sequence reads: CASSIALDGYTF. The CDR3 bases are TGTGCCAGTAGTATCGCACTGGATGGCTACACCTTC. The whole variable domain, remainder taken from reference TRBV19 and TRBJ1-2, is DGGITQSPKYLFRKEGQNVTLSCEQNLNHDAMYWYRQDPGQGLRLIYYSQIVNDFQKGDIAEGYSVSREKKESFPLTVTSAQKNPTAFYLCASSIALDGYTFGSGTRLTVV.

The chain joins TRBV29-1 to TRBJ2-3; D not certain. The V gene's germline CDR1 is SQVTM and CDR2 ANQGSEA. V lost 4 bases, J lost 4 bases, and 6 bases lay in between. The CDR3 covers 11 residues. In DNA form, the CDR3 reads TGCAGCGTTGGCGGTGCAGATACGCAGTATTTT. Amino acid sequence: CSVGGADTQYF.

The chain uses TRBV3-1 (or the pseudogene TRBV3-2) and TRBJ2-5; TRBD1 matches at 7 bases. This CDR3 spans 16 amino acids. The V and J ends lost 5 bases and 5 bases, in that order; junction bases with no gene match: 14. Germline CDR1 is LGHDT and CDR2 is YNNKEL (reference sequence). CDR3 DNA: TGTGCCAGCAGCAAGCGTCTAGACAGGGTACGGGAGACCCAGTACTTC. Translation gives CASSKRLDRVRETQYF.

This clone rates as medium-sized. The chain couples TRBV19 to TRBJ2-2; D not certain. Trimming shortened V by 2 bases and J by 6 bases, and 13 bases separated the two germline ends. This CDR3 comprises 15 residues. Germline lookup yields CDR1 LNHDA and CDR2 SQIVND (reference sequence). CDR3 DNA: TGTGCCAGTAGTATAATTTTTCCGGGTCCCGGGGAGCTGTTTTTT. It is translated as CASSIIFPGPGELFF.

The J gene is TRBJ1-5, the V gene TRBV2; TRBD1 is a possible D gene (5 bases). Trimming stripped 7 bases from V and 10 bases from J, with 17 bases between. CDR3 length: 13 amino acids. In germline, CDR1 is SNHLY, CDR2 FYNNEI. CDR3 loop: CASTPGGLGPQHF. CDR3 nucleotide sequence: TGTGCCAGCACACCGGGGGGTTTGGGCCCCCAGCATTTT.

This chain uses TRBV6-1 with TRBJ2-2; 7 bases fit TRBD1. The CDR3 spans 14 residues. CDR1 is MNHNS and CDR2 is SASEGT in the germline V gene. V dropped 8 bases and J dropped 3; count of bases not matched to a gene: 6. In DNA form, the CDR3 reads TGTGCCAGCGGACCCGGGACAGACACCGGGGAGCTGTTTTTT. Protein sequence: CASGPGTDTGELFF.

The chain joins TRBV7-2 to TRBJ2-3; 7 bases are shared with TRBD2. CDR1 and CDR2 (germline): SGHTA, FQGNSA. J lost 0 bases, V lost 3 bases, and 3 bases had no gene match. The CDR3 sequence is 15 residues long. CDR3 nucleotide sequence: TGTGCCAGCAGCTTCAGCGGGACTAGCACAGATACGCAGTATTTT. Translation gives CASSFSGTSTDTQYF. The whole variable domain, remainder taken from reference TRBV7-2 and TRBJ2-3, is GAGVSQSPSNKVTEKGKDVELRCDPISGHTALYWYRQSLGQGLEFLIYFQGNSAPDKSGLPSDRFSAERTGGSVSTLTIQRTQQEDSAVYLCASSFSGTSTDTQYFGPGTRLTVL.

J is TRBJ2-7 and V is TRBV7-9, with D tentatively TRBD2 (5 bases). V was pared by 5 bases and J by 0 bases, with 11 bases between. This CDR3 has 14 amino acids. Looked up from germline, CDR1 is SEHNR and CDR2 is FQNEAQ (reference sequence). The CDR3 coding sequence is TGTGCCAGCAGCCGGACTGAAAGCTCCTACGAGCAGTACTTC. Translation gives CASSRTESSYEQYF. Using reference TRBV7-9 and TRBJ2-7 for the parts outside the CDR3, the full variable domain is DTGVSQNPRHKITKRGQNVTFRCDPISEHNRLYWYRQTLGQGPEFLTYFQNEAQLEKSRLLSDRFSAERPKGSFSTLEIQRTEQGDSAMYLCASSRTESSYEQYFGPGTRLTVT.

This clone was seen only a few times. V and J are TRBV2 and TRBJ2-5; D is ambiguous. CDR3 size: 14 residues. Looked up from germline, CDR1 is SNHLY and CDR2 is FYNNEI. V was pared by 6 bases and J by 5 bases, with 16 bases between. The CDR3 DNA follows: TGTGCCAGCAGAGCCTCGATGATCTGGGAGACCCAGTACTTC. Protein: CASRASMIWETQYF.

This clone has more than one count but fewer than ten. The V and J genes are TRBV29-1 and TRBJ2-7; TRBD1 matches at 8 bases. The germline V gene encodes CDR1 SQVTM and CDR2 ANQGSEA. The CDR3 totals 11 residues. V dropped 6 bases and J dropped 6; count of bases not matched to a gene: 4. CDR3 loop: CSVGQGGEQYF. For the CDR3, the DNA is TGCAGCGTCGGACAGGGTGGCGAGCAGTACTTC.

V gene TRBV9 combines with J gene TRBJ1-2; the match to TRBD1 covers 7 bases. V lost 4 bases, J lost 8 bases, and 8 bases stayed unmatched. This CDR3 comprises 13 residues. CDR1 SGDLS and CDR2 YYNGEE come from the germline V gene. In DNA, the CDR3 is TGTGCCAGCAGCTCCGGGACAGCCCCGGGCTACACCTTC. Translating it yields CASSSGTAPGYTF.

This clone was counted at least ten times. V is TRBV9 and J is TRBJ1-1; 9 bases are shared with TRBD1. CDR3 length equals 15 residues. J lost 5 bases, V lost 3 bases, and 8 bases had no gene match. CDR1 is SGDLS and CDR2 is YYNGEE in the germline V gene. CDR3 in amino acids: CASSAGTGTGTEAFF. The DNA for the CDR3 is TGTGCCAGCAGCGCTGGGACCGGGACAGGGACTGAAGCTTTCTTT.

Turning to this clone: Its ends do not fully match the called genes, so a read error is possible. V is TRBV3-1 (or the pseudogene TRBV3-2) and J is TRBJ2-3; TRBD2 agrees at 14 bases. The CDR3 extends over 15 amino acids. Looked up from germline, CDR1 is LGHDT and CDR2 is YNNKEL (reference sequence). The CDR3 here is CASSPPDRLGLAGVF. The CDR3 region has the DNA TGTGCCAGCAGCCCACCTGACAGATTGGGACTAGCGGGGGTCTTT.

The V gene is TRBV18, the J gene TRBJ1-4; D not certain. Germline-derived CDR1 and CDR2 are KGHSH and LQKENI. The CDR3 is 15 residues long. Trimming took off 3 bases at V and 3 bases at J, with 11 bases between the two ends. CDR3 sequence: CASSPERVANEKLFF. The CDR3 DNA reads TGTGCCAGCTCACCCGAGAGGGTAGCTAATGAAAAACTGTTTTTT.